The 18 T cell receptor beta chains in this list originate from one sample, sequenced in a study of T-cell reconstitution after alpha-beta-depleted transplantation in children. Preparation of the TCRbeta library used unique molecular identifiers. TCRdb reanalysed the PCR reads using MiXCR and keeps one entry per CDR3 protein. Counted here are about 72,000 distinct CDR3 sequences, roughly 6.6% occurring once; the ten biggest clones make up 2.5%. Sequenced here: PBMCs from the stem cell graft donor, sampled from the stem cell graft. The receptors stem from a human donor who donated a stem cell graft to a child with acute lymphoblastic leukemia.

This clonotype has a count of ten or more. J is TRBJ2-7 and V is TRBV5-1; D perhaps matches TRBD2 (5 bases). The CDR3 spans 14 residues. V lost 6 bases and J lost 5, with 18 bases in between. CDR1 and CDR2 (germline): SGHRS, YFSETQ. CDR3 region: CASKREHGGDEQYF. CDR3 bases: TGCGCCAGCAAGAGGGAACATGGCGGAGACGAGCAGTACTTC.

There are many counts of this clonotype. The rearrangement uses TRBV4-1 and TRBJ2-7, with 9 positions matching TRBD1. The V and J ends lost 1 base and 3 bases, in that order; junction bases with no gene match: 10. CDR3 length: 17 residues. Germline V gene lookup returns CDR1 MGHRA and CDR2 YSYEKL. The CDR3 sequence is CASSQAPGTGLNYEQYF. The CDR3 nucleotides are TGCGCCAGCAGCCAAGCCCCCGGGACAGGGTTAAACTACGAGCAGTACTTC.

Only a few counts were recorded for this clonotype. The rearrangement uses TRBV14 and TRBJ2-7; the D is unclear. The CDR3 runs to 13 residues. Germline CDR1 and CDR2: SGHDN and FVKESK. V dropped 4 bases and J dropped 2 bases, with 9 bases sitting between them. CDR3 nucleotides: TGTGCCAGCAGCCCAATTTCAGCCTACGAGCAGTACTTC. Encoded protein: CASSPISAYEQYF.

This clonotype was seen at least ten times. V usage is TRBV9 and J usage is TRBJ1-4, with D possibly matching TRBD1 (6 bases). This CDR3 has 15 amino acids. V lost 4 bases and J lost 8, with 18 bases in between. CDR1 SGDLS and CDR2 YYNGEE come from the germline V gene. The CDR3 loop is CASSPQGRGGEKLFF. The CDR3 nucleotides read TGTGCCAGCAGCCCCCAGGGCAGGGGTGGCGAAAAACTGTTTTTT.

This clonotype was recorded a few times. The genes are TRBV12-3 or TRBV12-4 and TRBJ2-7; D call uncertain. The V end lost 7 bases, the J end lost 5 bases, and 18 bases lay between the germline ends. This CDR3 spans 14 amino acids. CDR3 region: CASTPSFVWHEQYF. The CDR3 region has the DNA TGTGCCAGCACCCCAAGCTTTGTGTGGCACGAGCAGTACTTC.

This clonotype was observed at least ten times. V and J are TRBV9 and TRBJ2-1, with 11 bases lining up with TRBD2. This CDR3 spans 17 amino acids. V was pared by 0 bases and J by 1 base, with 3 bases of the junction left unmatched. Germline CDR1 SGDLS, CDR2 YYNGEE. This chain's CDR3 is CASSVGVAGGSYNEQFF. The CDR3 coding sequence is TGTGCCAGCAGCGTAGGGGTAGCGGGAGGGTCCTACAATGAGCAGTTCTTC.

This clonotype was found many times. The chain links TRBV27 to TRBJ1-5, with 10 bases fitting TRBD1. Germline V gene lookup returns CDR1 MNHEY and CDR2 SMNVEV (reference sequence). The length of the CDR3 is 15 residues. After removal of 4 bases from V and 2 bases from J, the junction contained 2 bases not matched to a gene. The CDR3 loop reads CASSSGTGGNQPQHF. Here the CDR3 DNA reads TGTGCCAGCAGTTCCGGGACAGGGGGCAATCAGCCCCAGCATTTT.

This clonotype has a count of ten or more. This chain connects TRBV4-1 to TRBJ2-7; D possibly corresponds to TRBD1 (5 bases). Trimming removed 3 bases at V and 0 bases at J, with 12 bases between. Per germline, CDR1 MGHRA and CDR2 YSYEKL. The CDR3 runs to 15 residues. The CDR3 loop reads CASSQNQGGSYEQYF. The CDR3 coding sequence is TGCGCCAGCAGCCAGAACCAGGGCGGCTCCTACGAGCAGTACTTC.

The table lists this clonotype with many counts. This chain joins TRBV5-1 and TRBJ2-7; 8 positions match TRBD1. With 4 bases clipped from V and 5 bases from J, the junction kept 14 bases outside the gene matches. This CDR3 has 16 amino acids. From germline, CDR1 is SGHRS and CDR2 YFSETQ. Here the CDR3 DNA reads TGCGCCAGCAGCCGTCAGGGGGCGACATATCGGCACGAGCAGTACTTC. Translated: CASSRQGATYRHEQYF. The variable domain in full, with the rest retrieved from reference TRBV5-1 and TRBJ2-7, is KAGVTQTPRYLIKTRGQQVTLSCSPISGHRSVSWYQQTPGQGLQFLFEYFSETQRNKGNFPGRFSGRQFSNSRSEMNVSTLELGDSALYLCASSRQGATYRHEQYFGPGTRLTVT.

This clonotype was counted between two and nine times. The chain combines TRBV6-1 with TRBJ2-3; D tentatively fits TRBD1 or TRBD2 (5 bases each). The V end lost 11 bases, the J end lost 2 bases, and 14 bases lay between the germline ends. Looked up from germline, CDR1 is MNHNS and CDR2 is SASEGT. CDR3 length: 13 residues. The CDR3 bases are TGTGCCGTCCGGGACCCAGCCACAGATACGCAGTATTTT. Translation: CAVRDPATDTQYF.

This chain connects TRBV6-2 or TRBV6-3 to TRBJ1-2, with 9 positions matching TRBD1. The ends lost 5 bases at V and 8 bases at J; junction bases unmatched: 12. CDR1 is MNHEY, CDR2 SVGEGT, per germline. The CDR3 extends over 15 amino acids. The CDR3 nucleotides read TGTGCCAGCAGTATTACCGGGACAGGGATCCAGGGCTACACCTTC. It yields the protein CASSITGTGIQGYTF.

This clonotype was observed many times. This sequence joins TRBV4-3 and TRBJ1-6; no clear D gene. Germline V CDR1 and CDR2: LGHNA, YSLEER. Trimming pared 2 bases from V and 9 bases from J, leaving 11 bases between. The CDR3 is 14 amino acids. This CDR3 reads CASSQLTLISPLHF. The CDR3 nucleotides read TGCGCCAGCAGCCAATTGACTCTTATTTCACCCCTCCACTTT.

This clonotype was recorded at least ten times. V and J are TRBV9 and TRBJ1-2, with D unresolved. Germline CDR1 is SGDLS and CDR2 is YYNGEE. Between the trimmed V and J ends, which lost 1 base and 4 bases, there was a span of 11 bases. The CDR3 has 14 residues. The CDR3 is CASSVFESGYGYTF. The CDR3 DNA sequence: TGTGCCAGCAGCGTATTCGAGAGCGGCTATGGCTACACCTTC.

This clonotype was seen repeatedly, ten times or more. The chain is built from TRBV7-2 and TRBJ1-2, with 9 bases fitting TRBD1. The CDR3 is 14 amino acids. Germline values: CDR1 SGHTA, CDR2 FQGNSA. V lost 5 bases to trimming and J lost 6 bases; unmatched junction nucleotides: 7. CDR3 amino acids: CASSPTGGAHGYTF. The CDR3 region has the DNA TGTGCCAGCAGCCCGACAGGGGGGGCTCATGGCTACACCTTC.

The chain combines TRBV12-3 or TRBV12-4 with TRBJ1-2; no definite D call. The V end lost 6 bases, the J end lost 0 bases, and 11 bases lay between the germline ends. The CDR3 is 14 amino acids. Here the CDR3 DNA reads TGTGCCAGCAGCGTACTTATGGCTAACTATGGCTACACCTTC. Protein: CASSVLMANYGYTF.

This clonotype was observed many times. The V call is TRBV21-1, the J call TRBJ2-3; the table gives TRBD2 as D, unverified against the DNA. TRBV21-1 is a pseudogene. This CDR3 is 17 amino acids long. The CDR3 bases are TGTGCCAGCAGCACCAACCGGAGGCGGCAGACCACAGATACGCAGTATTTT. Protein product: CASSTNRRRQTTDTQYF.

This clonotype was observed a few times. The J gene is TRBJ2-1, the V gene TRBV28; the D gene is possibly TRBD2 (5 bases). This CDR3 contains 13 residues. Germline V gives CDR1 MDHEN, CDR2 SYDVKM. V was cut by 6 bases and J by 5 bases, with 11 bases left in between. CDR3 protein: CASSFGLNNEQFF. CDR3 DNA sequence: TGTGCCAGCAGCTTCGGACTTAACAATGAGCAGTTCTTC. Supplemented by reference TRBV28 and TRBJ2-1, the full variable domain reads DVKVTQSSRYLVKRTGEKVFLECVQDMDHENMFWYRQDPGLGLRLIYFSYDVKMKEKGDIPEGYSVSREKKERFSLILESASTNQTSMYLCASSFGLNNEQFFGPGTRLTVL.

This clonotype showed up many times. The chain links TRBV4-1 to TRBJ2-1; 8 nucleotides match TRBD1. The V gene end was trimmed by 4 bases and the J gene end by 8 bases; junction bases not matched to a gene: 4. The CDR3 extends over 13 amino acids. Germline assignment: CDR1 MGHRA and CDR2 YSYEKL. CDR3 coding DNA: TGCGCCAGCAGCCCACAGGGGGGAGATGAGCAGTTCTTC. Translating it yields CASSPQGGDEQFF.